The 21 T cell receptor beta chains below come from one sample, sequenced in a study of beta chain features in type 1 diabetes. Expressed TCRB transcripts were sequenced because the isolated RNA had all been reverse transcribed beforehand. Measured with immunoSEQ multiplex PCR; TCRdb has only the in-frame clones, and not every one. This table has 130,000 or so clones, about 10% appearing once. The sequenced sample consisted of central memory CD4+ T cells from blood. The receptors shown here come from a young man in good health.

The chain links TRBV5-1 to TRBJ1-1, with a possible D match to TRBD1 (5 bases). Trimming stripped 1 base from V and 2 bases from J, with 9 bases between. The CDR3 totals 14 residues. Germline V gene sequence: CDR1 SGHRS, CDR2 YFSETQ. The CDR3 sequence is CASSLLTGNTEAFF. CDR3 nucleotide sequence: TGCGCCAGCAGCTTGCTTACAGGCAACACTGAAGCTTTCTTT.

This clone was found a few times. The gene calls are TRBV11-2 and TRBJ2-1, with a tentative D call TRBD1 (6 bases). The V end lost 2 bases, the J end lost 6 bases, and 14 bases lay between the germline ends. The CDR3 has 15 amino acids. Looked up from germline, CDR1 is SGHAT and CDR2 is FQNNGV. CDR3 nucleotides: TGTGCCAGCAGCTTACAGGGGCCAGCCTCCAATGAGCAGTTCTTC. Residues: CASSLQGPASNEQFF.

The table lists this clone with a few counts. The chain links TRBV5-1 to TRBJ2-7, with TRBD1 matching 7 bases. This CDR3 comprises 13 residues. With V trimmed by 4 bases and J by 6 bases, 7 bases remained unmatched. Looked up from germline, CDR1 is SGHRS and CDR2 is YFSETQ. This CDR3 is CASSDRVALEQYF. CDR3 nucleotide sequence: TGCGCCAGCAGCGACAGGGTGGCCCTCGAGCAGTACTTC.

The V gene is TRBV4-3, the J gene TRBJ2-7, with TRBD1 identical over 10 bases. The length of the CDR3 is 15 residues. The germline V gene encodes CDR1 LGHNA and CDR2 YSLEER. With 3 bases clipped from V and 2 bases from J, the junction kept 4 bases outside the gene matches. The CDR3: CASSQYGTGAYEQYF. The CDR3 nucleotides read TGCGCCAGCAGCCAGTACGGGACAGGGGCCTACGAGCAGTACTTC.

The genes are TRBV4-2 and TRBJ2-7, with 9 bases aligning to TRBD1. The trim removed 4 bases at V and 2 bases at J, leaving 9 bases unmatched. The CDR3 spans 16 residues. Germline loops: CDR1 LGHNA, CDR2 YNFKEQ. The CDR3 sequence is CASSPGQGVPTYEQYF. CDR3 in DNA: TGTGCCAGCAGCCCGGGACAGGGTGTTCCGACCTACGAGCAGTACTTC.

V and J are TRBV9 and TRBJ2-7; 8 positions match TRBD1. Germline V gene data show CDR1 as SGDLS and CDR2 as YYNGEE. The CDR3 contains 16 residues. J gave up 1 base and V 7 bases, and 13 bases lay outside the gene matches. The CDR3 nucleotides read TGTGCCAGCGCTAGGGGTGGGACAGGAAGTTCCTACGAGCAGTACTTC. Amino acids: CASARGGTGSSYEQYF.

The rearrangement joins TRBV10-3 to TRBJ1-2; 7 bases agree with TRBD1. V dropped 2 bases and J dropped 8; count of bases not matched to a gene: 5. This CDR3 spans 13 amino acids. Germline CDR1 reads ENHRY; CDR2 reads SYGVKD. The CDR3 loop is CAISEGGQRGYTF. CDR3 bases: TGTGCCATCAGTGAGGGGGGACAGCGGGGCTACACCTTC.

This clone was detected a few times. The CDR3 DNA reads TGTGCCAGCAGTTATAACTACATTCAGTACTTC. Protein: CASSYNYIQYF. This rearrangement joins TRBV6-5 to TRBJ2-4; no reliable D call. CDR1 is MNHEY, CDR2 SVGAGI, per germline. This CDR3 spans 11 amino acids. V gave up 3 bases and J gave up 8 bases, with 5 bases separating them.

This clone was recorded once. The V and J genes are TRBV7-6 and TRBJ1-4; D remains ambiguous. Germline CDR1 reads SGHVS; CDR2 reads FNYEAQ. The CDR3 is 13 residues long. Trimming stripped 5 bases from V and 5 bases from J, with 9 bases between. This chain's CDR3 is CASSPQPNEKLFF. For the CDR3, the DNA is TGTGCCAGCAGCCCACAACCGAATGAAAAACTGTTTTTT.

The chain combines TRBV2 with TRBJ1-6, with a possible D match to TRBD1 (6 bases). V was pared by 1 base and J by 9 bases, with 13 bases between. In germline, CDR1 is SNHLY, CDR2 FYNNEI. The CDR3 has 15 residues. The chain's CDR3 is CASSEVLTRGSPLHF. The CDR3 DNA reads TGTGCCAGCAGTGAAGTCCTCACCAGGGGTTCACCCCTCCACTTT.

This clone came up a few times. This rearrangement joins TRBV7-8 to TRBJ1-2; TRBD1 matches 8 bases. Losses at the gene ends were 5 bases for V and 4 bases for J; bases not matched to a gene: 15. The germline CDR1 and CDR2 sequences are SGHVS and FQNEAQ. This CDR3 is built from 17 residues. CDR3 region: CASSPSGTGEGVYGYTF. The CDR3 DNA sequence: TGTGCCAGCAGCCCATCCGGGACAGGAGAAGGAGTCTATGGCTACACCTTC.

The V gene is TRBV9, the J gene TRBJ2-5, with 7 nucleotides matching TRBD1. Germline V gene lookup returns CDR1 SGDLS and CDR2 YYNGEE. This CDR3 spans 18 amino acids. V lost 3 bases and J lost 2; bases outside the gene matches: 16. CDR3 amino acids: CASSASLKTGLLQETQYF. The DNA of the CDR3 is TGTGCCAGCAGCGCAAGCTTAAAGACAGGGTTGCTTCAAGAGACCCAGTACTTC.

The CDR3 is CASSAGTGGPNQPQHF. CDR3 nucleotides: TGTGCCAGCAGCGCCGGGACAGGGGGGCCCAATCAGCCCCAGCATTTT. This chain uses TRBV5-6 with TRBJ1-5, with 11 bases fitting TRBD1. Germline CDR1 is SGHDT and CDR2 is YYEEEE. Germline trimming cut 4 bases from V and 3 bases from J; bases unmatched to any gene: 6. The CDR3 covers 16 residues.

This clone showed up just a few times. V gene TRBV11-2 combines with J gene TRBJ2-7, with TRBD1 matching 8 bases. Germline V lookup: CDR1 SGHAT, CDR2 FQNNGV. V lost 4 bases, J lost 6 bases, and 11 bases stayed unmatched. CDR3 size: 15 residues. Here the CDR3 DNA reads TGTGCCAGCAGCTCGGTCCAGGGGGCGGACGCCGAGCAGTACTTC. Its translation: CASSSVQGADAEQYF.

In this sample, this clone turned up a few times. The chain recombines TRBV5-4 with TRBJ1-2, with unresolved D. Per germline, CDR1 SGHNT and CDR2 YYREEE (reference sequence). The V and J ends lost 0 bases and 4 bases respectively, with 10 bases between them. The CDR3 covers 14 residues. CDR3 in amino acids: CASSLGGSPYGYTF. CDR3 sequence (DNA): TGTGCCAGCAGCTTGGGAGGGAGTCCCTATGGCTACACCTTC.

This clone was seen more than once but under ten times. The chain employs TRBV19 and TRBJ2-1; 10 positions match TRBD2. Trimming cost V 5 bases and J 9 bases; bases outside gene matches: 7. The CDR3 is made up of 14 amino acids. The germline V gene has CDR1 LNHDA and CDR2 SQIVND (reference sequence). The CDR3 DNA is TGTGCCAGTAGTCCAGCGGGGGGGTTCATTGAGCAGTTCTTC. This translates into CASSPAGGFIEQFF.

This clone has more than one count but fewer than ten. The chain employs TRBV7-2 and TRBJ2-7, with 8 bases aligning to TRBD2. Looked up from germline, CDR1 is SGHTA and CDR2 is FQGNSA. V was pared by 2 bases and J by 7 bases, with 10 bases of the junction left unmatched. This CDR3 spans 15 amino acids. The chain's CDR3 is CASSLWSSGVREQYF. CDR3 sequence (DNA): TGTGCCAGCAGCTTATGGAGTAGCGGGGTGAGAGAGCAGTACTTC.

The V and J genes are TRBV6-5 and TRBJ1-2, with D hard to call. V was clipped by 5 bases and J by 7 bases, with 11 bases between them. The CDR3 is made up of 12 amino acids. Per germline, CDR1 MNHEY and CDR2 SVGAGI. The CDR3 protein is CASSDNGSGYTF. CDR3 DNA sequence: TGTGCCAGCAGTGACAATGGGTCTGGCTACACCTTC.

This clone was seen only a few times. The genes are TRBV7-8 and TRBJ2-2, with 7 bases lining up with TRBD2. The V and J ends lost 7 bases and 3 bases, in that order; junction bases with no gene match: 8. This CDR3 comprises 15 residues. The germline CDR1 and CDR2 sequences are SGHVS and FQNEAQ. This CDR3 is CASNPVGGYTGELFF. The DNA for the CDR3 is TGTGCCAGCAACCCGGTCGGGGGGTACACCGGGGAGCTGTTTTTT.

A few counts support this clone. V gene TRBV11-2 combines with J gene TRBJ1-1, with 9 bases lining up with TRBD1. The length of the CDR3 is 15 residues. Per germline, CDR1 SGHAT and CDR2 FQNNGV. V lost 4 bases and J lost 5; bases outside the gene matches: 8. The CDR3 sequence is CASSSSPGQGTEAFF. DNA for the CDR3: TGTGCCAGCAGCTCATCACCGGGACAGGGAACTGAAGCTTTCTTT.

The V gene is TRBV6-5, the J gene TRBJ1-2, with 9 bases matching TRBD1. Trimming took 6 bases from V and 4 from J; bases not matched to a gene: 6. This CDR3 is 14 amino acids long. The germline CDR1 and CDR2 sequences are MNHEY and SVGAGI. CDR3 loop: CASRRGTGSYGYTF. The CDR3 region has the DNA TGTGCCAGCAGGCGCGGGACAGGGTCCTATGGCTACACCTTC.